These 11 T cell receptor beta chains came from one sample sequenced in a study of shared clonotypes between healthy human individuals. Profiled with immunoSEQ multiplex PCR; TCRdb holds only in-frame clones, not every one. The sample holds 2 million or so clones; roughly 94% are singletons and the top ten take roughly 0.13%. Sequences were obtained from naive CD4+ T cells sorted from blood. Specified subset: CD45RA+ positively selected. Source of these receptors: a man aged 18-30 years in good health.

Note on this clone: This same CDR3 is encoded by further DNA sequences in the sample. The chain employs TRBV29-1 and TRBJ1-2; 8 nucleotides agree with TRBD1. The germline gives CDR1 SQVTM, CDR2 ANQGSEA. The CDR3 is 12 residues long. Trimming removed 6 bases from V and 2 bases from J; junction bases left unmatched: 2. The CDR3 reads CSVGDRNYGYTF. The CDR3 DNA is TGCAGCGTGGGGGACAGGAACTATGGCTACACCTTC. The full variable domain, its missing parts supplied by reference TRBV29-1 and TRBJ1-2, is SAVISQKPSRDICQRGTSLTIQCQVDSQVTMMFWYRQQPGQSLTLIATANQGSEATYESGFVIDKFPISRPNLTFSTLTVSNMSPEDSSIYLCSVGDRNYGYTFGSGTRLTVV.

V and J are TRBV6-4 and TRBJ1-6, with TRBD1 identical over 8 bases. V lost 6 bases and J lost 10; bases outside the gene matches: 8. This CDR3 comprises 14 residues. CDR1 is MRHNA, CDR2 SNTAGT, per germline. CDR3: CASRRTGRDSPLHF. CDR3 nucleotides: TGTGCCAGCAGACGGACAGGGAGAGACTCACCCCTCCACTTT.

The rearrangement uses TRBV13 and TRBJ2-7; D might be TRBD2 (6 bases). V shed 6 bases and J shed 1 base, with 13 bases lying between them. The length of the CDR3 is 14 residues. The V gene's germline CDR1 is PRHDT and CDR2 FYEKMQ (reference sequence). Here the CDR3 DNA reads TGTGCCAGCAGACGACTAGGGACTTCCTACGAGCAGTACTTC. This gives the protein CASRRLGTSYEQYF.

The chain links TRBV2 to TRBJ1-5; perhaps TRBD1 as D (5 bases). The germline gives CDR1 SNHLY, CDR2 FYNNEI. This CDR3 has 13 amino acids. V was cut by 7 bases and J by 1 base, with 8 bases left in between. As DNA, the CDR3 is TGTGCCAGCATCTGGGACAGCAATCAGCCCCAGCATTTT. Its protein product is CASIWDSNQPQHF.

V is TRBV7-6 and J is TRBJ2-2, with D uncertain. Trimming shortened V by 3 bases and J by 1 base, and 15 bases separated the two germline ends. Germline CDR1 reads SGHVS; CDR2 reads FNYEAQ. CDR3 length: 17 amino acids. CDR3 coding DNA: TGTGCCAGCAGCTTGACAACGCGGCAGAAGAACACCGGGGAGCTGTTTTTT. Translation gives CASSLTTRQKNTGELFF. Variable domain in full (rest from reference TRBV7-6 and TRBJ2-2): GAGVSQSPRYKVTKRGQDVALRCDPISGHVSLYWYRQALGQGPEFLTYFNYEAQQDKSGLPNDRFSAERPEGSISTLTIQRTEQRDSAMYRCASSLTTRQKNTGELFFGEGSRLTVL.

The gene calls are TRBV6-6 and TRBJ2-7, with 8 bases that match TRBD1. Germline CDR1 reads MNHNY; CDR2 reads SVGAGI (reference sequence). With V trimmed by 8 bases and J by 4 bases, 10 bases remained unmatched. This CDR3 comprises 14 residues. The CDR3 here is CASLRGGQEYEQYF. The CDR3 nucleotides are TGTGCCAGCCTCCGAGGGGGACAGGAGTACGAGCAGTACTTC.

The CDR3 nucleotides are TGTGCCATCAGTGATGCGCCAGGGGGGTTGGGCACTGAAGCTTTCTTT. Protein sequence: CAISDAPGGLGTEAFF. The chain recombines TRBV10-3 with TRBJ1-1; 7 nucleotides align to TRBD1. CDR3 length: 16 amino acids. V lost 3 bases, J lost 4 bases, and 11 bases stayed unmatched. Germline lookup yields CDR1 ENHRY and CDR2 SYGVKD.

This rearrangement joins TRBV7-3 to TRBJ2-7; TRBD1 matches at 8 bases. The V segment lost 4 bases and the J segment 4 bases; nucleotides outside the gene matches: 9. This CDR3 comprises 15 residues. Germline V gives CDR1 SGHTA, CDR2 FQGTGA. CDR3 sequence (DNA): TGTGCCAGCAGCTCGATAATTGGACAGGGTTACGAGCAGTACTTC. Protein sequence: CASSSIIGQGYEQYF.

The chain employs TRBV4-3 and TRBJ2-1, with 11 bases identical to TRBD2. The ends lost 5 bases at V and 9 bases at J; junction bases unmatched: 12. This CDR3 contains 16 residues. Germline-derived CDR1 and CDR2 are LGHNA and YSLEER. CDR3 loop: CASSSQTSGTTTEQFF. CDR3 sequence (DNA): TGCGCCAGCAGCTCCCAGACTAGCGGGACCACCACTGAGCAGTTCTTC.

CDR3: CASSLAGGAEAFF. The CDR3 coding sequence is TGTGCCAGCAGCTTGGCGGGGGGCGCTGAAGCTTTCTTT. The rearrangement uses TRBV5-6 and TRBJ1-1, with D possibly matching TRBD1 (6 bases). CDR3 length: 13 amino acids. The germline V gene has CDR1 SGHDT and CDR2 YYEEEE. Trimming shortened V by 0 bases and J by 6 bases, and 9 bases separated the two germline ends.

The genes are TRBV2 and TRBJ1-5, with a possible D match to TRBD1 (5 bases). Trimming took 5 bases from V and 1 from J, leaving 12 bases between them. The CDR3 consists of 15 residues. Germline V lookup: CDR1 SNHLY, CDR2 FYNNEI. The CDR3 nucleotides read TGTGCCAGCAGTTCGGAAGGGGCAAGCAATCAGCCCCAGCATTTT. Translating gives CASSSEGASNQPQHF.